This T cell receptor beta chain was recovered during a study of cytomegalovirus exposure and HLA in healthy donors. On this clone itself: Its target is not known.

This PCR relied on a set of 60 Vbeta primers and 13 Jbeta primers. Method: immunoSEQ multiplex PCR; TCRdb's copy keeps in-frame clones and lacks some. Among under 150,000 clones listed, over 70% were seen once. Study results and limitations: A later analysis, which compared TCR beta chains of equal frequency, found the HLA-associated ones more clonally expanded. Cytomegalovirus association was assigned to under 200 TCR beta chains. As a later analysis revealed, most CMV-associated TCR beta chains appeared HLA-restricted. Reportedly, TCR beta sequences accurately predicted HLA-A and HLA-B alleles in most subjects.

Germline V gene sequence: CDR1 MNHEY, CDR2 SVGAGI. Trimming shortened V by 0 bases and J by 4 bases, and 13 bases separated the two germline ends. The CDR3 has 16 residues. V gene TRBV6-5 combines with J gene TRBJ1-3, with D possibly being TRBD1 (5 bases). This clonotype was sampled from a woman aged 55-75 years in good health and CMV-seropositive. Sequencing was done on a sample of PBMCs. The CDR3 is CASSYSGFQGGNTIYF. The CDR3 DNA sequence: TGTGCCAGCAGTTACTCGGGGTTCCAGGGAGGAAACACCATATATTTT.